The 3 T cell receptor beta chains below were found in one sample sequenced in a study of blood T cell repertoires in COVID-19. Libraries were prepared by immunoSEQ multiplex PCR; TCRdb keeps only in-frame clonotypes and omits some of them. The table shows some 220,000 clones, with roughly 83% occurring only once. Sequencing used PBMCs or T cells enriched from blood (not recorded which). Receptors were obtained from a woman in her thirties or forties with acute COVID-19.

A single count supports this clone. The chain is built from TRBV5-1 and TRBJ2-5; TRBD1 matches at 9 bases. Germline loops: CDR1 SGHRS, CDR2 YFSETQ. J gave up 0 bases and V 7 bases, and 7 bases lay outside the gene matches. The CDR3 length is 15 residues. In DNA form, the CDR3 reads TGCGCCAGCGGCCGGGGGGACAGGGACCAAGAGACCCAGTACTTC. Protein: CASGRGDRDQETQYF.

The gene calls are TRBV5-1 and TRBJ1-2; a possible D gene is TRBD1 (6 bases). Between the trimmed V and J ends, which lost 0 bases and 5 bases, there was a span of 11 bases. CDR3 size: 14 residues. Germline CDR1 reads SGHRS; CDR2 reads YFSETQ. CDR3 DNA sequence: TGCGCCAGCAGCTTGGGGGGGCGCCGGTATGGCTACACCTTC. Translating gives CASSLGGRRYGYTF.

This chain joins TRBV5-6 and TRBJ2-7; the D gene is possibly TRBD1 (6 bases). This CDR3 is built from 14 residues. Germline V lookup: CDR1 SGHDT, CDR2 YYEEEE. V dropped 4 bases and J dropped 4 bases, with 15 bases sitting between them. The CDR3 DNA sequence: TGTGCCAGCAGCGCTACAGGGAGCGGTTACGAGCAGTACTTC. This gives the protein CASSATGSGYEQYF.